This TCR beta chain was captured in a study of cytomegalovirus exposure and HLA in healthy donors listed by TCRdb under 2017. Describing the broader study: According to a later analysis, one platform produced both the 120 validation repertoires and the 666 repertoires of the first cohort. High-throughput TCR immunosequencing, statistical association of individual TCRs with disease status, and machine learning were combined to predict cytomegalovirus infection status. Besides the first cohort of roughly 700 subjects, a separate validation cohort made up of about 120 different subjects was used. The aim of the study was to test whether cataloging public T cell receptors could identify signatures of past pathogen exposure.

The library relied on the immunoSEQ multiplex PCR assay. As for the authors' bioinformatics: A statistical classification framework was built to diagnose cytomegalovirus status from the catalog of TCR beta chain sequences. Imported from immuneACCESS, the table was reduced by TCRdb to in-frame sequences with V and J called. These copies leave out some clones; in studies compared against another copy, an unresolved V gene accounts for under half, and the cause of the remainder is not known. That table supplies the V and J calls and clone size; D and trimming were determined from the DNA. The sample contains approximately 280,000 clones, approximately 86% of them found a single time. Less than 1.2% of the sample belongs to the ten largest clones. Overall study results and their limits: In vitro tests confirmed that a few of the cytomegalovirus-associated TCR beta chains recognize cytomegalovirus antigens. The study gave a list of 150 to 200 TCR beta chains associated with cytomegalovirus. Cytomegalovirus status was reported to be diagnosed by the classifier with high specificity and sensitivity in both the original and validation cohorts. A later analysis found that TCRs clustered in the first cohort also tended to co-occur in the roughly 120 validation repertoires, with 94% of cluster scores above 0. The validation cohort had no HLA typing available for a later analysis, so co-occurrence within that cohort was assessed over all 120 or so repertoires. Most TCR sequences were seen in very few donors, while some public TCRs were found in many individuals. It was suggested by the authors that the approach could potentially be generalized to other disease states and immunological phenotypes.

At the junction V is shortened by 4 bases and J by 4 bases, with 10 bases in between. From a lookup of the germline V gene (reference sequence), CDR1 and CDR2 are MNHEY and SMNVEV. There are 13 amino acids in the CDR3, from cysteine to phenylalanine inclusive. Solely the CDR3 DNA is kept, with 39 bases framed from the first base. A remark on this clone: This receptor's antigen is unknown. No per-base quality is available; no much larger clone lies one base away.

The donors belonged to the validation cohort of 120 subjects, which was separate from the approximately 700-subject first cohort. The chain is encoded by TRBV27 joined to TRBJ2-5; the D gene is possibly TRBD1, with 5 bases matching. The clonotype was recovered from a young woman in good health and CMV-seronegative. Material: PBMCs. The CDR3 is CASSSQGSETQYF. DNA sequence: TGTGCCAGCAGTTCTCAGGGTTCAGAGACCCAGTACTTC.